The rows below give T cell receptor beta chains drawn from one sample of a study of T-cell reconstitution after alpha-beta-depleted transplantation in children. Each CDR3 protein is one row after TCRdb ran MiXCR on the PCR reads. The sample shows 500,000 to 650,000 distinct CDR3 sequences, approximately 12% of them seen only once. The source material was PBMCs, mostly from graft donor cells, sampled 360 days after TCRalphabeta/CD19-depleted stem cell transplant. Receptors were obtained from a male patient under 18 who had a stem cell transplant for acute myeloid leukemia, so the T cells may come from the graft donor. The CDR3 runs from the conserved cysteine through the conserved F or W. D genes are given only for firm matches. Some rows have no size entry. The others give once, few or many, or a class for an expanded clone.

CDR3nt	CDR3aa	abundance	d_gene	j_gene	v_gene
TGTGCCAGCAGTTTAACCAGTATCAACGAGCAGTACTTC	CASSLTSINEQYF	many	.	TRBJ2-7	TRBV27
TGTGCCAGCAGTTTATTATACGGTGGGTCTGAAGCTTTCTTT	CASSLLYGGSEAFF	many	.	TRBJ1-1	TRBV28
TGCAGCACTGGACAGGGGAACGAGCAGTACTTC	CSTGQGNEQYF	.	TRBD1	TRBJ2-7	TRBV29-1
TGTGCCAGCAGCTTAAGCCTAGCGGGGGGTTTAGGACGAGATACGCAGTATTTT	CASSLSLAGGLGRDTQYF	.	TRBD2	TRBJ2-3	TRBV7-2
TGTGCCAGCAGTTACTACAGGGACTACGAGCACGAGCAGTACTTC	CASSYYRDYEHEQYF	.	.	TRBJ2-7	TRBV6-2/TRBV6-3
TGTGCCAGCAGTTTAGTCGGGGCCTACGAGCAGTACTTC	CASSLVGAYEQYF	many	.	TRBJ2-7	TRBV7-2
TGCAGTGCTAACCGGGACAGATGGTACGAGCAGTACTTC	CSANRDRWYEQYF	few	TRBD1	TRBJ2-7	TRBV20-1
TGCGCCAGCAAAGGGGGGGCAGATACGCAGTATTTT	CASKGGADTQYF	few	.	TRBJ2-3	TRBV5-1
TGTGCCAGCAGTTCCGGGACTAGCGGGAGGGATCCTTCCTACGAGCAGTACTTC	CASSSGTSGRDPSYEQYF	.	TRBD2	TRBJ2-7	TRBV11-1
TGTGCCAGCAGCTCTCCCGGGACTAGCGGGCCAGAAGAGACCCAGTACTTC	CASSSPGTSGPEETQYF	once	TRBD2	TRBJ2-5	TRBV7-9
TGTGCCACCAGTGATTTATTCCACAATGAGCAGTTCTTC	CATSDLFHNEQFF	few	.	TRBJ2-1	TRBV24-1
TGTGCCAGCAGTACCCGGACAGGGCGAGTCTACGAGCAGTACTTC	CASSTRTGRVYEQYF	many	TRBD1	TRBJ2-7	TRBV28
TGCAGCGTTGAAGATCATGGCGGCTACGAGCAGTACTTC	CSVEDHGGYEQYF	.	.	TRBJ2-7	TRBV29-1
TGTGCCAGTAGTACAGCGGCCCGACAGGGATCCTACGAGCAGTACTTC	CASSTAARQGSYEQYF	.	TRBD1	TRBJ2-7	TRBV19
TGTGCCTGGACCCCGGGACAGGGGTACAACGAGCAGTACTTC	CAWTPGQGYNEQYF	many	TRBD1	TRBJ2-7	TRBV30
TGTGCCAGCAGTTTTAACAGGGTGGTAAACGAGCAGTACTTC	CASSFNRVVNEQYF	.	.	TRBJ2-7	TRBV12-3/TRBV12-4
TGTGCCAGCAGTTTAAGCGGGGTAGGGGAGACCCAGTACTTC	CASSLSGVGETQYF	many	TRBD2	TRBJ2-5	TRBV28
TGTGCCAGCAGTTACCCTCAGGCCGGGACAGGGGTGTATGAGCAGTTCTTC	CASSYPQAGTGVYEQFF	few	TRBD1	TRBJ2-1	TRBV6-5
TGCGCCAGCAGCTTGTTTACTAGCGGGAGCTCCTACGAGCAGTACTTC	CASSLFTSGSSYEQYF	.	TRBD2	TRBJ2-7	TRBV5-1
TGTGCCAGCAGTTTATTGGGACTAGCGGGAGAGGGGCCCTCCTACGAGCAGTACTTC	CASSLLGLAGEGPSYEQYF	.	TRBD2	TRBJ2-7	TRBV28
TGTGCCAGCAGTTTACGTGCGGGGACCCTTCCTTACGAGCAGTACTTC	CASSLRAGTLPYEQYF	.	.	TRBJ2-7	TRBV12-3/TRBV12-4
TGCAGTGCGGAGGGCACAGATACGCAGTATTTT	CSAEGTDTQYF	many	.	TRBJ2-3	TRBV20-1
TGCGCCAGCAGCCAAGTTCAAACTAGCGGGAGGGCTATCTACAATGAGCAGTTCTTC	CASSQVQTSGRAIYNEQFF	few	TRBD2	TRBJ2-1	TRBV4-3
TGTGCCAGCAGTCTCGTGGGGACCTGGGGCAATCAGCCCCAGCATTTT	CASSLVGTWGNQPQHF	.	.	TRBJ1-5	TRBV6-2/TRBV6-3
TGCAGCACTTTGACAGGGAGGTACGAGCAGTACTTC	CSTLTGRYEQYF	.	.	TRBJ2-7	TRBV29-1
TGCAGTGCCACTAGGGGACTAGGGGTTTCCGGGGAGCTGTTTTTT	CSATRGLGVSGELFF	.	TRBD2	TRBJ2-2	TRBV20-1
TGTGCCAGCAGCTTGTCGCTGTACCAAGAGACCCAGTACTTC	CASSLSLYQETQYF	.	.	TRBJ2-5	TRBV13
TGTGCCAGTGGACGTCTTAATGAAAAACTGTTTTTT	CASGRLNEKLFF	.	.	TRBJ1-4	TRBV6-6
TGTGCCAGCAGTCCCCAGAGACTAGCGGGAACCTACAATGAGCAGTTCTTC	CASSPQRLAGTYNEQFF	.	TRBD2	TRBJ2-1	TRBV12-3/TRBV12-4
TGCAGTGCTAGTGAGACCGGACAGCCCCAGCATTTT	CSASETGQPQHF	few	.	TRBJ1-5	TRBV20-1
TGTGCCAGCAGCCAGGGCGGGAGGTCAGGTTACGAGCAGTACTTC	CASSQGGRSGYEQYF	once	TRBD2	TRBJ2-7	TRBV3-1
TGCAGCGTTGTTGGGACTAGCGGGAGTTTTGGGGGGCAGTTCTTC	CSVVGTSGSFGGQFF	.	TRBD2	TRBJ2-1	TRBV29-1
TGTGCCAGCAGGACGCCTATCCAAGAGACCCAGTACTTC	CASRTPIQETQYF	few	.	TRBJ2-5	TRBV28
TGTGCCATCAGTGAGGGAGGGACGGGAAGATTCTACAATGAGCAGTTCTTC	CAISEGGTGRFYNEQFF	.	.	TRBJ2-1	TRBV10-3
TGTGCCACCAGCACCTCGGCAGGATGGAACACTGAAGCTTTCTTT	CATSTSAGWNTEAFF	once	.	TRBJ1-1	TRBV15
TGCGCCAGCCGGACTCAGGGGACAGATACGCAGTATTTT	CASRTQGTDTQYF	.	.	TRBJ2-3	TRBV4-3
TGCAGTGCTAGTTACACAGATACGCAGTATTTT	CSASYTDTQYF	few	.	TRBJ2-3	TRBV20-1
TGTGCCAGTAGTGGGACTAGCGGGAGATACAATGAGCAGTTCTTC	CASSGTSGRYNEQFF	.	TRBD2	TRBJ2-1	TRBV19